The 6 T cell receptor beta chains reported below all come from one sample, sequenced in a study of blood T cell repertoires in COVID-19. Repertoires were generated with immunoSEQ multiplex PCR, while TCRdb's copy carries only in-frame clones and drops some. The sample has 150,000 to 200,000 clones; approximately 90% are singletons. Sample: PBMCs or T cells enriched from blood (not recorded which). These receptors came from a woman aged 18-29 years who had recovered from COVID-19.

The gene calls are TRBV4-3 and TRBJ2-7, with D perhaps matching TRBD2 (5 bases). Trimming took 0 bases from V and 6 from J, leaving 12 bases between them. The CDR3 is 14 residues long. CDR1 is LGHNA, CDR2 YSLEER, per germline. Here the CDR3 reads CASSQDHLSVEQYF. CDR3 DNA: TGCGCCAGCAGCCAAGATCATCTTAGCGTCGAGCAGTACTTC.

J is TRBJ2-1 and V is TRBV7-9; no clear D gene. CDR1 and CDR2 from the germline V gene are SEHNR and FQNEAQ (reference sequence). The V gene lost 5 bases and the J gene lost 7 bases, with 12 bases spanning the gap. This CDR3 comprises 13 residues. The CDR3 coding sequence is TGTGCCAGCAGCCAACGAGGTAAAAATGAGCAGTTCTTC. Protein product: CASSQRGKNEQFF.

The chain is built from TRBV18 and TRBJ1-1; D call uncertain. Germline CDR1 is KGHSH and CDR2 is LQKENI. The length of the CDR3 is 13 residues. Deletions cut 2 bases from V and 5 bases from J, with 9 bases between. The DNA of the CDR3 is TGTGCCAGCTCACCAGAGGGAGGTACTGAAGCTTTCTTT. This gives the protein CASSPEGGTEAFF.

The V call is TRBV19, the J call TRBJ2-7; 8 bases are a match to TRBD1. The CDR3 contains 14 residues. The germline gives CDR1 LNHDA, CDR2 SQIVND (reference sequence). Trimming took 4 bases from V and 2 from J; bases not matched to a gene: 4. CDR3 sequence (DNA): TGTGCCAGTAGTAGGACAGGGAGTGCCTACGAGCAGTACTTC. This encodes CASSRTGSAYEQYF.

This clone showed up just once. This chain uses TRBV5-4 with TRBJ1-6; D is possibly TRBD1 (5 bases). CDR1 and CDR2 (germline): SGHNT, YYREEE (reference sequence). V lost 1 base and J 7 bases, leaving 9 bases between the germline ends. This CDR3 contains 14 residues. The CDR3 here is CASSLRGLNSPLHF. CDR3 DNA sequence: TGTGCCAGCAGCTTGAGGGGTTTGAATTCACCCCTCCACTTT.

This chain joins TRBV14 and TRBJ2-4; 12 bases map to TRBD2. V dropped 0 bases and J dropped 0; count of bases not matched to a gene: 9. Germline CDR1 reads SGHDN; CDR2 reads FVKESK. CDR3 length equals 20 residues. CDR3 nucleotides: TGTGCCAGCAGCCAAGATGCCGGACTAGCGGGACCAAGAGCCAAAAACATTCAGTACTTC. Encoded protein: CASSQDAGLAGPRAKNIQYF.